Listed here are 25 T cell receptor beta chains from one sample, sequenced in a study of blood T cell repertoires in COVID-19. The assay was immunoSEQ multiplex PCR, and TCRdb's table has in-frame clones only and misses some. The sample holds about 260,000 clones, 85% to 90% seen once. The sequenced sample was PBMCs or T cells enriched from blood (not recorded which). These TCRs come from a woman aged 18-29 years who had recovered from COVID-19.

The chain links TRBV9 to TRBJ2-5; D is undetermined. This CDR3 contains 12 residues. CDR1 and CDR2 (germline): SGDLS, YYNGEE. Trimming shortened V by 4 bases and J by 5 bases, and 9 bases separated the two germline ends. The CDR3 here is CASSPSRETQYF. For the CDR3, the DNA is TGTGCCAGCAGCCCCTCCCGGGAGACCCAGTACTTC.

The chain employs TRBV2 and TRBJ1-6; D remains ambiguous. CDR3 length equals 12 residues. Trimming took off 7 bases at V and 6 bases at J, with 7 bases between the two ends. Germline-derived CDR1 and CDR2 are SNHLY and FYNNEI. Here the CDR3 DNA reads TGTGCCAGCATGTACAGTAATTCACCCCTCCACTTT. Its protein product is CASMYSNSPLHF.

This rearrangement joins TRBV19 to TRBJ1-2, with 9 bases lining up with TRBD1. Trimming at V came to 6 bases and at J to 3 bases, leaving 8 bases not matched to a gene. Germline values: CDR1 LNHDA, CDR2 SQIVND (reference sequence). The CDR3 is 15 amino acids. CDR3 sequence: CASSPGTGRYYGYTF. Here the CDR3 DNA reads TGTGCCAGTAGCCCTGGGACAGGGAGGTACTATGGCTACACCTTC.

This chain uses TRBV9 with TRBJ2-1; 9 bases fit TRBD2. There are 16 residues in the CDR3. Trimming took 4 bases from V and 2 from J; bases not matched to a gene: 7. Germline V gene data show CDR1 as SGDLS and CDR2 as YYNGEE. In DNA, the CDR3 is TGTGCCAGCAGCACTCGACTAGCGGCTACCTACAATGAGCAGTTCTTC. This sequence encodes CASSTRLAATYNEQFF.

The chain carries TRBV12-3 or TRBV12-4 and TRBJ1-2; D possibly corresponds to TRBD1 (6 bases). V was trimmed by 6 bases and J by 7 bases, leaving 15 bases between them. The CDR3 is made up of 13 amino acids. The DNA for the CDR3 is TGTGCCAGCAGCGCAGGGGCCGGCGGTGGCTACACCTTC. Protein sequence: CASSAGAGGGYTF.

V usage is TRBV29-1 and J usage is TRBJ1-3; D perhaps matches TRBD1 (6 bases). The CDR3 runs to 13 residues. In germline, CDR1 is SQVTM, CDR2 ANQGSEA. Trimming stripped 4 bases from V and 0 bases from J, with 7 bases between. The CDR3 loop reads CSVGQASGNTIYF. The CDR3 DNA sequence: TGCAGCGTTGGACAGGCCTCTGGAAACACCATATATTTT.

The gene calls are TRBV12-5 and TRBJ1-1, with D maybe TRBD1 (6 bases). This CDR3 has 14 residues. Per germline, CDR1 LGHNT and CDR2 FRNRAP. V lost 9 bases and J 11 bases, leaving 25 bases between the germline ends. The CDR3 region has the DNA TGTGCTAGCCAGGCGTCGCCGACAGGCCTGAGGGCTTTCTTT. Translated: CASQASPTGLRAFF. Variable domain in full (rest from reference TRBV12-5 and TRBJ1-1): DARVTQTPRHKVTEMGQEVTMRCQPILGHNTVFWYRQTMMQGLELLAYFRNRAPLDDSGMPKDRFSAEMPDATLATLKIQPSEPRDSAVYFCASQASPTGLRAFFGQGTRLTVV.

This clone has at least ten counts. The V and J genes are TRBV25-1 and TRBJ1-1; D gene unclear. The CDR3 has 16 residues. Trimming stripped 2 bases from V and 0 bases from J, with 13 bases between. The germline gives CDR1 MGHDK, CDR2 SYGVNS. CDR3 nucleotide sequence: TGTGCCAGCAGTGAAAACGGAGCCCAGATGAACACTGAAGCTTTCTTT. Encoded protein: CASSENGAQMNTEAFF.

This clone was seen just once. V gene TRBV10-1 combines with J gene TRBJ2-5, with 8 bases fitting TRBD1. Trimming at V came to 5 bases and at J to 1 base, leaving 3 bases not matched to a gene. The CDR3 is 14 amino acids. Germline-derived CDR1 and CDR2 are WNHNN and SYGVQD (reference sequence). The CDR3 nucleotides are TGCGCCAGCAGTCCGGGACAGGCCCAAGAGACCCAGTACTTC. Translated, it gives CASSPGQAQETQYF.

This chain links TRBV6-5 with TRBJ2-3, with D unclear. This CDR3 region has 11 residues. Germline CDR1 and CDR2: MNHEY and SVGAGI. Trimming left V 5 bases short and J 4 bases short, with 4 bases between. This chain's CDR3 is CASSLPDTQYF. Here the CDR3 DNA reads TGTGCCAGCAGTCTCCCAGATACGCAGTATTTT.

This chain joins TRBV5-1 and TRBJ2-5, with a weak D call TRBD2 (6 bases). The CDR3 consists of 15 residues. Per the germline V gene, CDR1 is SGHRS and CDR2 is YFSETQ. The V end was cut by 4 bases, the J end by 0 bases, with 13 bases between. CDR3 region: CASSQRAKYQETQYF. The CDR3 DNA is TGCGCCAGCAGCCAGCGGGCCAAGTACCAAGAGACCCAGTACTTC.

The V call is TRBV20-1, the J call TRBJ1-4, with TRBD1 matching over 9 bases. J was trimmed by 7 bases and V by 3 bases; bases with no gene match: 3. The CDR3 runs to 13 residues. Germline V gene data show CDR1 as DFQATT and CDR2 as SNEGSKA (reference sequence). For the CDR3, the DNA is TGCAGTGCTAGTCGGGACAGGGCTGAAAAACTGTTTTTT. Protein: CSASRDRAEKLFF.

The rearrangement uses TRBV10-2 and TRBJ1-1; D might be TRBD1 (5 bases). The V and J ends lost 11 bases and 4 bases respectively, with 14 bases between them. Germline V gives CDR1 WSHSY, CDR2 SAAADI. This CDR3 is built from 12 residues. The CDR3 spells CAGRDSSTEAFF. The CDR3 nucleotides are TGCGCCGGGCGGGACTCCAGCACTGAAGCTTTCTTT.

The chain recombines TRBV19 with TRBJ1-5, with TRBD1 matching 8 bases. In germline, CDR1 is LNHDA, CDR2 SQIVND (reference sequence). V gave up 7 bases and J gave up 6 bases; unmatched junction bases: 8. CDR3 length equals 14 residues. The CDR3 DNA sequence: TGTGCCAGTACTGTCGGACAGGGCATTCAGCCCCAGCATTTT. Protein: CASTVGQGIQPQHF.

This clone was seen just once. Written as DNA, the CDR3 is TGTGCCAGCAGCGTAGTCTCCGGGGAGCTGTTTTTT. This translates into CASSVVSGELFF. The chain recombines TRBV9 with TRBJ2-2, with D uncertain. This CDR3 contains 12 residues. Trimming stripped 0 bases from V and 6 bases from J, with 3 bases between. Germline CDR1 reads SGDLS; CDR2 reads YYNGEE.

This chain joins TRBV10-3 and TRBJ2-1; D is ambiguous. The CDR3 runs 16 residues. Trimming removed 7 bases at V and 2 bases at J, with 18 bases between. CDR1 ENHRY and CDR2 SYGVKD come from the germline V gene. CDR3 sequence: CAIKNGDGSTYNEQFF. DNA for the CDR3: TGTGCCATCAAAAATGGAGACGGATCCACCTACAATGAGCAGTTCTTC.

The chain carries TRBV28 and TRBJ1-2; D call uncertain. Germline lookup yields CDR1 MDHEN and CDR2 SYDVKM. The CDR3 loop spans 14 amino acids. V lost 8 bases to trimming and J lost 4 bases, with 17 bases between them. The CDR3 loop reads CASDERGMSYGYTF. DNA of the CDR3: TGTGCCAGCGACGAGCGGGGTATGAGCTATGGCTACACCTTC.

CDR3 nucleotides: TGTGCCAGCTCACCGGCAGGAGGGGAGCTGTTTTTT. Translated, it gives CASSPAGGELFF. J is TRBJ2-2 and V is TRBV18; no clear D gene. Germline loops: CDR1 KGHSH, CDR2 LQKENI. The CDR3 covers 12 residues. The V gene lost 3 bases and the J gene lost 8 bases, with 7 bases spanning the gap.

The gene calls are TRBV4-2 and TRBJ1-3, with D unresolved. CDR3 length equals 19 residues. From germline, CDR1 is LGHNA and CDR2 YNFKEQ. V was trimmed by 2 bases and J by 4 bases, leaving 24 bases between them. CDR3 sequence reads: CASSQTTPGSAAIGNTIYF. CDR3 DNA sequence: TGTGCCAGCAGCCAAACTACCCCGGGGTCCGCAGCGATAGGAAACACCATATATTTT.

For this clone: The sample contains more than one DNA sequence encoding this CDR3. This chain uses TRBV19 with TRBJ2-7; the match to TRBD1 covers 8 bases. CDR3 size: 15 residues. J lost 1 base, V lost 1 base, and 3 bases had no gene match. The germline CDR1 and CDR2 sequences are LNHDA and SQIVND (reference sequence). CDR3 DNA sequence: TGTGCCAGTAGTATAGGAGACAGGGGTTCCTACGAGCAGTACTTC. It encodes CASSIGDRGSYEQYF.

The chain uses TRBV10-3 and TRBJ1-2, with TRBD1 matching over 7 bases. Germline V gene sequence: CDR1 ENHRY, CDR2 SYGVKD. The trim removed 6 bases at V and 6 bases at J, leaving 10 bases unmatched. The CDR3 has 14 residues. In DNA form, the CDR3 reads TGTGCCATCAGAGCCAACAGGGGAAGGGATGGCTACACCTTC. This translates into CAIRANRGRDGYTF.

The chain is built from TRBV7-6 and TRBJ2-3; D is possibly TRBD1 (6 bases). Germline CDR1 reads SGHVS; CDR2 reads FNYEAQ. The V gene lost 0 bases and the J gene lost 6 bases, with 16 bases spanning the gap. The CDR3 spans 16 residues. DNA for the CDR3: TGTGCCAGCAGCTTAGCGAGAGGACAGCTCACGGATACGCAGTATTTT. It yields the protein CASSLARGQLTDTQYF.

The rearrangement links TRBV27 to TRBJ1-3; D gene uncertain. Germline-derived CDR1 and CDR2 are MNHEY and SMNVEV (reference sequence). This CDR3 is built from 13 residues. The V and J ends lost 6 bases and 0 bases respectively, with 6 bases between them. In DNA form, the CDR3 reads TGTGCCAGCAGGCCGGGCTCTGGAAACACCATATATTTT. It encodes CASRPGSGNTIYF.

This chain uses TRBV7-2 with TRBJ2-3; 8 nucleotides match TRBD1. This CDR3 is 15 amino acids long. The germline CDR1 and CDR2 sequences are SGHTA and FQGNSA. V was clipped by 5 bases and J by 6 bases; unmatched bases: 10. The CDR3 is CASSSQGAAPDTQYF. CDR3 DNA: TGTGCCAGCAGCAGTCAGGGGGCCGCCCCGGATACGCAGTATTTT.

This clone has at least ten counts. The V and J genes are TRBV19 and TRBJ1-3, with TRBD1 matching 7 bases. With 3 bases clipped from V and 0 bases from J, the junction kept 8 bases outside the gene matches. CDR1 is LNHDA, CDR2 SQIVND, per germline (reference sequence). This CDR3 is 17 amino acids long. The CDR3: CASSITGQIFSGNTIYF. Written as DNA, the CDR3 is TGTGCCAGTAGTATTACGGGACAGATATTCTCTGGAAACACCATATATTTT. Looking up the rest from reference TRBV19 and TRBJ1-3 gives the full variable domain: DGGITQSPKYLFRKEGQNVTLSCEQNLNHDAMYWYRQDPGQGLRLIYYSQIVNDFQKGDIAEGYSVSREKKESFPLTVTSAQKNPTAFYLCASSITGQIFSGNTIYFGEGSWLTVV.